This is a list of T cell receptor beta chains from one sample in a study of cytomegalovirus exposure and HLA in healthy donors. Libraries were prepared by immunoSEQ multiplex PCR; TCRdb keeps only in-frame clonotypes and omits some of them. This sample has some 180,000 clones; about an eighth occur once, and the top ten carry approximately 7.8%. The sequenced sample consisted of PBMCs. These receptors all come from a man between 45 and 60 years old in good health and CMV-seropositive. Both conserved end residues are part of each CDR3. D genes are given only for firm matches. Some rows mark clone size as missing; the rest say once, few, many or name a class of expanded clone.

CASSEGPSNQPQHF	TGTGCCAGCAGTGAAGGGCCGAGCAATCAGCCCCAGCATTTT	-	TRBV6-1	-	14	TRBJ1-5
CASSESRAGSPLHF	TGTGCCAGTAGTGAGTCCAGGGCCGGTTCACCCCTCCACTTT	-	TRBV19	-	14	TRBJ1-6
CASSFSQGMNTEAFF	TGCGCCAGCAGCTTCTCCCAGGGTATGAACACTGAAGCTTTCTTT	-	TRBV5-1	-	15	TRBJ1-1
CASSPRGREQTEAFF	TGTGCCAGCTCACCGCGGGGTAGGGAGCAGACTGAAGCTTTCTTT	-	TRBV18	few	15	TRBJ1-1
CASSLATNSGANVLTF	TGTGCCAGCAGCTTAGCGACAAACTCTGGGGCCAACGTCCTGACTTTC	-	TRBV7-9	-	16	TRBJ2-6
CATRISGGIQETQYF	TGTGCCACCAGAATTAGCGGGGGCATACAAGAGACCCAGTACTTC	TRBD2	TRBV6-5	few	15	TRBJ2-5
CASSNFDRGRNEQFF	TGTGCCAGCAGTAACTTTGACAGGGGGCGGAATGAGCAGTTCTTC	TRBD1	TRBV6-6	few	15	TRBJ2-1
CASSQGAFAPDTQYF	TGTGCCAGCAGCCAAGGAGCCTTCGCGCCCGATACGCAGTATTTT	-	TRBV14	-	15	TRBJ2-3
CASSGRAARDQPQHF	TGTGCCAGCAGTGGACGGGCAGCGAGGGATCAGCCCCAGCATTTT	-	TRBV2	few	15	TRBJ1-5
CAISESLVASTDTQYF	TGTGCCATCAGTGAGTCGTTAGTAGCTAGCACAGATACGCAGTATTTT	-	TRBV10-3	-	16	TRBJ2-3
CASTLWGEGRNTEAFF	TGTGCCAGCACCTTGTGGGGGGAGGGGAGGAACACTGAAGCTTTCTTT	-	TRBV5-6	-	16	TRBJ1-1
CASSPVDRDGKLFF	TGTGCCAGCTCACCAGTGGACAGGGATGGAAAACTGTTTTTT	TRBD1	TRBV18	few	14	TRBJ1-4
CASSFLQGIEYF	TGTGCCAGCAGCTTCCTACAGGGAATCGAGTACTTC	-	TRBV27	-	12	TRBJ2-7
CASSRATSGGKETQYF	TGTGCCAGCTCACGAGCGACTAGCGGGGGTAAAGAGACCCAGTACTTC	TRBD2	TRBV18	-	16	TRBJ2-5
CASSLGQGGNEQFF	TGCGCCAGCAGCTTGGGACAGGGGGGGAATGAGCAGTTCTTC	TRBD1	TRBV5-1	-	14	TRBJ2-1
CASSPFLPGLAGEWGTDTQYF	TGTGCCAGCAGCCCTTTTCTTCCGGGACTAGCGGGGGAATGGGGCACAGATACGCAGTATTTT	TRBD2	TRBV9	-	21	TRBJ2-3
CASGDRGETQYF	TGTGCCAGCGGGGACAGGGGAGAGACCCAGTACTTC	TRBD1	TRBV5-4	few	12	TRBJ2-5
CASSFAQGYYEQYF	TGTGCCAGCAGCTTCGCACAGGGGTACTACGAGCAGTACTTC	TRBD1	TRBV5-6	few	14	TRBJ2-7
CASSAPGRGMADTQYF	TGTGCCAGCAGCGCCCCGGGAAGGGGGATGGCAGATACGCAGTATTTT	-	TRBV7-9	-	16	TRBJ2-3
CASSLTAGMNTGELFF	TGCGCCAGCAGCTTAACCGCGGGGATGAACACCGGGGAGCTGTTTTTT	-	TRBV5-1	few	16	TRBJ2-2
CASSVRPGQGSDTQYF	TGTGCCAGCTCAGTACGACCGGGACAGGGGTCAGATACGCAGTATTTT	TRBD1	TRBV18	-	16	TRBJ2-3
CAWSPGQGTPQHF	TGTGCCTGGAGTCCTGGACAGGGTACGCCCCAGCATTTT	TRBD1	TRBV30	few	13	TRBJ1-5
CASSLRRGNNSPLHF	TGTGCCAGCAGTTTAAGAAGGGGGAATAATTCACCCCTCCACTTT	-	TRBV28	few	15	TRBJ1-6
CASSLGRGEQYF	TGTGCCAGCAGCTTAGGCAGGGGGGAGCAGTACTTC	TRBD1	TRBV13	-	12	TRBJ2-7
CASSLDGTNYGYTF	TGCGCCAGCAGCTTGGACGGGACTAACTATGGCTACACCTTC	-	TRBV5-1	-	14	TRBJ1-2
CASSSYWTDSNQPQHF	TGTGCCAGCAGCTCGTACTGGACAGATAGCAATCAGCCCCAGCATTTT	-	TRBV7-8	-	16	TRBJ1-5
CASSNRDLYGYTF	TGTGCCAGTAGTAACAGGGATCTTTATGGCTACACCTTC	-	TRBV19	few	13	TRBJ1-2
CASSLQGIGYGYTF	TGTGCCAGCAGTTTACAGGGGATTGGCTATGGCTACACCTTC	-	TRBV27	few	14	TRBJ1-2
CASSTPQGAGELFF	TGCGCCAGCAGCACCCCACAGGGTGCAGGGGAGCTGTTTTTT	-	TRBV5-1	-	14	TRBJ2-2
CATSRDLEETQYF	TGTGCCACCAGCAGAGATCTGGAGGAGACCCAGTACTTC	-	TRBV15	-	13	TRBJ2-5
CASSLGSQNYGYTF	TGTGCCAGCAGCTTAGGGTCACAAAACTATGGCTACACCTTC	-	TRBV7-2	few	14	TRBJ1-2
CASSLRRAGPLHF	TGTGCCAGCAGCTTAAGGAGGGCGGGACCCCTCCACTTT	-	TRBV5-6	-	13	TRBJ1-6
CASSLGTVNQETQYF	TGCGCCAGCAGCCTAGGGACAGTTAATCAAGAGACCCAGTACTTC	TRBD1	TRBV5-1	few	15	TRBJ2-5